This T cell receptor beta chain was captured by sequencing in a study of blood T cell repertoires in COVID-19 (dated by TCRdb to 2018 to 2020). Looking at the study overall: The collaborator samples originated in the United States, Italy and Spain and spanned the acute and convalescent phases of COVID-19. The samples were drawn from two sources: the first 160 participants of the ongoing ImmuneRACE study, and over 1,000 subjects contributed by 6 global collaborators. The repertoires were released in a freely available public database intended as a resource for research on the immune response to SARS-CoV-2. The prospective study material was composed of cDNA or gDNA derived from T cells, B-cell-depleted T cells, or PBMCs. A de-identified subject ID, COVID-19 status, age in years and sex were almost always included in the sample metadata. HLA class I and class II types, where available, came from metadata supplied by the sample provider rather than from assay-based typing. Subjects who had been exposed to COVID-19, were actively infected with it, or had recovered from it provided the deeply sampled blood TCRbeta repertoires that made up the dataset. Summary of the overall study and its limitations: Clinical and demographic metadata were provided uncurated, with the amount varying by source and participant.

Whole blood was collected in K2EDTA tubes by collaborating institutions according to the institutions' own protocols. For TCRbeta analysis, collaborators shipped samples in one of three forms: frozen whole blood, isolated PBMCs, or DNA extracted from either of those sample types. TCRbeta CDR3 regions were amplified from genomic DNA by means of the immunoSEQ Assay, a bias-controlled multiplex PCR. In the source study's methods: The number of nucleated cells in each sample was estimated from the amplification of reference gene primers within the assay. Sequence reads were collapsed and filtered to measure the absolute abundance of every unique TCRbeta CDR3 rearrangement. Productive Simpson clonality was computed per sample as the square root of Simpson's diversity index over productive rearrangements. What TCRdb holds here is the immuneACCESS table cut down to in-frame rearrangements. Part of the clones is not present; checked against another copy, under half of the missing clones reflect an unresolved V gene, and the others are unexplained. The DNA gave D and trimming, while V, J and clone size come from that table. The sample data list approximately 240,000 clones, and roughly 80% of these were observed just once. The ten most abundant clones make up roughly 20% of the sample.

Remarks on this clone: No cognate antigen has been identified for it. The record has no base qualities; no much larger clone is one base away.

CDR1 and CDR2 were assigned from the germline V gene as SQVTM and ANQGSEA. Counted from cysteine to phenylalanine, this CDR3 has 13 amino acids. The read is trimmed to its CDR3 DNA, 39 bases read in frame from base 1. Between the V and J ends, shortened by 4 bases and 0 bases respectively, the junction contains 4 bases. Sequenced sample: peripheral blood. The sequence was obtained from a woman over 75 with active or convalescent COVID-19. The chain couples TRBV29-1 to TRBJ2-6; no D segment can be confidently identified. The CDR3 amino acid sequence is: CSVVLSGANVLTF. Here is the DNA: TGCAGCGTTGTTCTCTCTGGGGCCAACGTCCTGACTTTC.